Described below is a single T cell receptor beta chain sequence and its context. This sample stems from a study of beta chain features in type 1 diabetes. The wider study: Researchers looked at roughly 110 million sorted cells across all samples.

Trimming removed 2 bases from V and 8 bases from J, with 14 bases in between. This CDR3 is 14 amino acids long. In germline, CDR1 is SGHRS, CDR2 YFSETQ. Reverse transcription of all isolated RNA meant that expressed TCRB transcripts were sequenced. Here immunoSEQ multiplex PCR was the method, and the copy in TCRdb shows in-frame clones only, minus some. The table lists hundreds of thousands of clones, approximately 15% of them singletons. V is TRBV5-1 and J is TRBJ2-1; D possibly corresponds to TRBD1 (5 bases). Sequenced material: naive CD4+ T cells from blood. The sequence was collected from a man aged 30-40 years in good health. In DNA, the CDR3 is TGCGCCAGCAGCTTTTTCTCAAGGGGCGATGAGCAGTTCTTC. Amino acid sequence: CASSFFSRGDEQFF.